This entry concerns a single T cell receptor beta chain. The same CDR3 can be traced to other DNA sequences in this sample. This sample is drawn from a study of shared clonotypes between healthy human individuals. Per germline, CDR1 MNHEY and CDR2 SMNVEV (reference sequence). The CDR3 contains 14 residues. V gave up 0 bases and J gave up 5 bases, with 10 bases separating them. Clones were read by immunoSEQ multiplex PCR, and TCRdb kept only the in-frame ones, dropping some. Of about 120,000 clones listed, around 68% are singletons. The clonotype originates from a woman aged 25-40 years in good health. The sample consisted of memory CD8+ T cells sorted from blood. Subset noted: CD45RO+ cells pooled with CCR7-negative TemRA cells. V usage is TRBV27 and J usage is TRBJ1-1; no clear D gene. CDR3 region: CASSLSLGITEAFF. CDR3 bases: TGTGCCAGCAGTTTATCGCTGGGGATAACTGAAGCTTTCTTT.